This T cell receptor beta chain stems from a study of cytomegalovirus exposure and HLA in healthy donors. Trimming at V came to 5 bases and at J to 7 bases, leaving 6 bases not matched to a gene. CDR3 length equals 14 residues. Germline V gene sequence: CDR1 ENHRY, CDR2 SYGVKD. Both 60 Vbeta primers and 13 Jbeta primers went into the PCR. Clones were read by immunoSEQ multiplex PCR, and TCRdb kept only the in-frame ones, dropping some. Of approximately 150,000 clones detected, 75% to 85% appear once; the ten largest clones hold 4% to 5%. Sequenced: PBMCs. The clonotype comes from a young man in good health and CMV-seronegative. The chain employs TRBV10-3 and TRBJ2-2, with 8 nucleotides matching TRBD2. This CDR3 is CAISSGTSDGELFF. CDR3 DNA: TGTGCCATCAGTTCCGGGACTAGTGACGGGGAGCTGTTTTTT.